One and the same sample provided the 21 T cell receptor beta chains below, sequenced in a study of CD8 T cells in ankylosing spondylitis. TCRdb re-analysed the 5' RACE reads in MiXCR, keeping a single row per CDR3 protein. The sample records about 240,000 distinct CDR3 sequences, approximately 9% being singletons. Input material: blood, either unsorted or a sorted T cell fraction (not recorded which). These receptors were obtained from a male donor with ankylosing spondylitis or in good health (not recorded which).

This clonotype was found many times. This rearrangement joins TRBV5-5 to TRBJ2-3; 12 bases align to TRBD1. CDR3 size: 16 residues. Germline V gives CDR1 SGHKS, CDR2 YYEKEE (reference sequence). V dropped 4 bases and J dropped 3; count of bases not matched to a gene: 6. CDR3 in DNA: TGTGCCAGCAGCGCGGGACAGGGGGCCCTTACAGATACGCAGTATTTT. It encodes CASSAGQGALTDTQYF.

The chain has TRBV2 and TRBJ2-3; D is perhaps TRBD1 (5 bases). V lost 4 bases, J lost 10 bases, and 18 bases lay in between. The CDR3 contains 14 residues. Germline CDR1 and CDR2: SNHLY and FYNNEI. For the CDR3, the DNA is TGTGCCAGCAGTGTGGGAATCAGGGAAGGCTCGCAGTATTTT. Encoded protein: CASSVGIREGSQYF. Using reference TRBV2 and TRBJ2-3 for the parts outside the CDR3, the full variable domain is EPEVTQTPSHQVTQMGQEVILRCVPISNHLYFYWYRQILGQKVEFLVSFYNNEISEKSEIFDDQFSVERPDGSNFTLKIRSTKLEDSAMYFCASSVGIREGSQYFGPGTRLTVL.

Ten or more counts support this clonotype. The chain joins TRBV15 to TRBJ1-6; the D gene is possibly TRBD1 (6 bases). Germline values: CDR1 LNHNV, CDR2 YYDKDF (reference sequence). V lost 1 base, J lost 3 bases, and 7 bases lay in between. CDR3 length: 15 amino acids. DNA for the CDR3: TGTGCCACCAGCAGAGGGACAGACTATAATTCACCCCTCCACTTT. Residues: CATSRGTDYNSPLHF.

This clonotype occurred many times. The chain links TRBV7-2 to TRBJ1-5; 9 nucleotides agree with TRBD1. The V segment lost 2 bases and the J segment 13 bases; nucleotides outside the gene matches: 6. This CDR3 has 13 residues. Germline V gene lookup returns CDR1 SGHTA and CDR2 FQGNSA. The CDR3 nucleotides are TGTGCCAGCAGCTTAAGGGGGGACAGGGAACAGCATTTT. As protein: CASSLRGDREQHF.

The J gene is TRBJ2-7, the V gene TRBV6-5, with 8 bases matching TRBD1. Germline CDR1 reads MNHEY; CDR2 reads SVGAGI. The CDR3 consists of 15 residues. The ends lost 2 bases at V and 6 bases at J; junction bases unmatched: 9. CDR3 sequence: CASSYVGTGGGEQYF. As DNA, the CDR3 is TGTGCCAGCAGTTACGTAGGGACAGGCGGTGGCGAGCAGTACTTC.

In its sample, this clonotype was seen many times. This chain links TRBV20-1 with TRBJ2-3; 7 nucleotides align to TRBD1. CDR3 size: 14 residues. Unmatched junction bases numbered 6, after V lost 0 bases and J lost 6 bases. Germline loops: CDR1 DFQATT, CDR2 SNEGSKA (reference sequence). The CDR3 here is CSARDRTGPDTQYF. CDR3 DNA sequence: TGCAGTGCTAGAGATAGGACAGGTCCCGATACGCAGTATTTT.

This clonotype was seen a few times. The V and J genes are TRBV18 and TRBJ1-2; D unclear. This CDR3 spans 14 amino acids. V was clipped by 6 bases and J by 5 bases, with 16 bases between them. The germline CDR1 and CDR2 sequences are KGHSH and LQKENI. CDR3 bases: TGTGCCAGCTCGCCGGACTCCCGCCCGTATGGCTACACCTTC. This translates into CASSPDSRPYGYTF.

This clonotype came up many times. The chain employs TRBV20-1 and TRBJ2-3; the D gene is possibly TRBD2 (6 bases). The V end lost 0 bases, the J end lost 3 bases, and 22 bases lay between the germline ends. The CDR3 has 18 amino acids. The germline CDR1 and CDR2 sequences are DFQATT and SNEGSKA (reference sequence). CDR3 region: CSAREGLALREGTDTQYF. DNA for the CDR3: TGCAGTGCTAGAGAAGGCCTAGCGCTCCGAGAGGGTACAGATACGCAGTATTTT.

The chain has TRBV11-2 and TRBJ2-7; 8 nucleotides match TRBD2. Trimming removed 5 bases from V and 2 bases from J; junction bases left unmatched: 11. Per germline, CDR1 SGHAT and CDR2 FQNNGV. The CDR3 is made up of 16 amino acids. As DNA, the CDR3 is TGTGCCAGCAGCACCTCCGGGAGGGAGCCTGCCTACGAGCAGTACTTC. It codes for CASSTSGREPAYEQYF.

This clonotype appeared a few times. CDR3 loop: CASSLAGKSYEQYF. DNA for the CDR3: TGTGCCAGCAGCTTAGCAGGGAAAAGTTACGAGCAGTACTTC. The genes are TRBV7-6 and TRBJ2-7; D gene uncertain. This CDR3 is 14 amino acids long. Germline V gene sequence: CDR1 SGHVS, CDR2 FNYEAQ. V was pared by 0 bases and J by 4 bases, with 10 bases between.

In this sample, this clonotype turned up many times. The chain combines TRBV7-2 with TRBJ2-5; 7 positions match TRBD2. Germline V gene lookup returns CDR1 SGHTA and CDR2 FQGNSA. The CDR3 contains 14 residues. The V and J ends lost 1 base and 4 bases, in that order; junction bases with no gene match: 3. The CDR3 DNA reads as TGTGCCAGCAGCTTAGATCGCGGGGGAGAGACCCAGTACTTC. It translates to CASSLDRGGETQYF.

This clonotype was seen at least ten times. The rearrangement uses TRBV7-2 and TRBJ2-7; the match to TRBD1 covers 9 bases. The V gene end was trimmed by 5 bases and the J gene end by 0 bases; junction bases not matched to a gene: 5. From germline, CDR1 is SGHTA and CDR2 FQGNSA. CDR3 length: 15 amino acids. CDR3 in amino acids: CASSPRTGASYEQYF. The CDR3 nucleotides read TGTGCCAGCAGCCCCAGGACAGGGGCCTCCTACGAGCAGTACTTC.

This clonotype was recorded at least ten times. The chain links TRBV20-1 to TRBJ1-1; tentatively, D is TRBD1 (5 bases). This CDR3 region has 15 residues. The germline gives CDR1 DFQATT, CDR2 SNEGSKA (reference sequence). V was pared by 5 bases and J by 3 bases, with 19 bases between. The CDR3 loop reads CSARIRTGVHTEAFF. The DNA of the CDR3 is TGCAGTGCTCGAATCCGTACAGGAGTTCACACTGAAGCTTTCTTT.

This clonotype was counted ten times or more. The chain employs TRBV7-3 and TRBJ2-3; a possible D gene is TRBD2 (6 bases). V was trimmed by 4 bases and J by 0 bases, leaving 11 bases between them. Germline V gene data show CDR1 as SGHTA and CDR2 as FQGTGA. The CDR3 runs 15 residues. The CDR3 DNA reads TGTGCCAGCAGCTCCATGGGGGGTAGCACAGATACGCAGTATTTT. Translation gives CASSSMGGSTDTQYF.

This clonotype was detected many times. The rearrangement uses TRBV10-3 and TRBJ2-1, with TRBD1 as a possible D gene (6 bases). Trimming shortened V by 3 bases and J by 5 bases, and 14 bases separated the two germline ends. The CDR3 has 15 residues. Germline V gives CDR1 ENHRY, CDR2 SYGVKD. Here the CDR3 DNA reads TGTGCCATCAGTGACCAGGGGACGGTCCACAATGAGCAGTTCTTC. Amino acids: CAISDQGTVHNEQFF.

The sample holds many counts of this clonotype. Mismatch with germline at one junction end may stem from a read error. The CDR3 reads CASSPGHLNSYEQYF. The CDR3 region has the DNA TGTGCTAGCAGCCCCGGACACCTGAACTCCTACGAGCAGTACTTC. The chain links TRBV7-7 to TRBJ2-7; D may be TRBD1 (5 bases). The CDR3 extends over 15 amino acids. Germline V lookup: CDR1 SSHAT, CDR2 FNYEAQ (reference sequence). The full variable domain, rest sourced from reference TRBV7-7 and TRBJ2-7, is GAGVSQSPRYKVTKRGQDVTLRCDPISSHATLYWYQQALGQGPEFLTYFNYEAQPDKSGLPSDRFSAERPEGSISTLTIQRTEQRDSAMYRCASSPGHLNSYEQYFGPGTRLTVT.

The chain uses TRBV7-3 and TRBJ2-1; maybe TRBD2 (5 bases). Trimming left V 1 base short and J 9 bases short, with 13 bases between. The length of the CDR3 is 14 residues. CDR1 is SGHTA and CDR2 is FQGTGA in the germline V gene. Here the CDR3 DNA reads TGTGCCAGCAGCTTAAGTTCCGCGGGCTCTGAGCAGTTCTTC. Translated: CASSLSSAGSEQFF.

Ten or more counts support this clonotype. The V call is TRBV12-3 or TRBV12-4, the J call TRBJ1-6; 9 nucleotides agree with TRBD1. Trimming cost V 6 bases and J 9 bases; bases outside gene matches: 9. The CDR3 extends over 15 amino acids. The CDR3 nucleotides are TGTGCCAGCAGCCACGACAGGGGGTTTAGTTCACCCCTCCACTTT. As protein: CASSHDRGFSSPLHF.

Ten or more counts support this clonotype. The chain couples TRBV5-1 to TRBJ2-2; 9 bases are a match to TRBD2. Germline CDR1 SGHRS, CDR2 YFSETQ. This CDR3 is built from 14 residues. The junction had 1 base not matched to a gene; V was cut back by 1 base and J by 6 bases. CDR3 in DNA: TGCGCCAGCAGCTTGCAGCGGGGGGCCGGGGAGCTGTTTTTT. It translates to CASSLQRGAGELFF.

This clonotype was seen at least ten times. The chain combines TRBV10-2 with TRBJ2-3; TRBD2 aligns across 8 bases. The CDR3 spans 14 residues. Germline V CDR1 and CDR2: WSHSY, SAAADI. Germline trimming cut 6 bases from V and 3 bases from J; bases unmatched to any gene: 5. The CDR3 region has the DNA TGCGCCAGCAGCATAGCGGGAAAGACAGATACGCAGTATTTT. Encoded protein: CASSIAGKTDTQYF.

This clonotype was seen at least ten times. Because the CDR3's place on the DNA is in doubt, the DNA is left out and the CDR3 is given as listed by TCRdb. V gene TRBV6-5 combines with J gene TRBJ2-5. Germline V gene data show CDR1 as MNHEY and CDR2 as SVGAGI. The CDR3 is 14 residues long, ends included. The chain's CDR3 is CASSYSVRSSGQYF.